The entry that follows covers one T cell receptor beta chain sequence. This entry is derived from a study of blood T cell repertoires in COVID-19. The protocol was immunoSEQ multiplex PCR, while the TCRdb copy is restricted to in-frame clones and leaves out a portion. The table has tens of thousands of clones, 90% seen once. The CDR3 is made up of 17 amino acids. Trimming removed 4 bases from V and 2 bases from J; junction bases left unmatched: 10. CDR1 is SGHNT and CDR2 is YYREEE in the germline V gene (reference sequence). The J gene is TRBJ2-1, the V gene TRBV5-4, with 9 nucleotides matching TRBD2. The TCR comes from a human donor in a cohort sampled during active COVID-19. Sequenced sample: peripheral blood. CDR3 amino acids: CASSQGREGRPYNEQFF. In nucleotides, the CDR3 is TGTGCCAGCAGCCAGGGGCGGGAGGGCCGGCCCTACAATGAGCAGTTCTTC. The variable domain in full, with the rest retrieved from reference TRBV5-4 and TRBJ2-1, is ETGVTQSPTHLIKTRGQQVTLRCSSQSGHNTVSWYQQALGQGPQFIFQYYREEENGRGNFPPRFSGLQFPNYSSELNVNALELDDSALYLCASSQGREGRPYNEQFFGPGTRLTVL.